The 13 T cell receptor beta chains in this list originate from one sample, sequenced in a study of CD8 T cells in Susac syndrome. RNA amounts of about 0.5 to 1 ug underwent reverse transcription with random hexamers. From the immunoSEQ multiplex PCR reads, TCRdb called clonotypes with MiXCR, one entry per CDR3 protein. The sample has hundreds of thousands of distinct CDR3 sequences; less than 95% are singletons. The sample comprised CD4+ T cells from PBMCs. The receptors shown here come from a human donor with Susac syndrome.

This chain uses TRBV4-2 with TRBJ2-7; 7 nucleotides line up with TRBD1. Germline CDR1 is LGHNA and CDR2 is YNFKEQ. The CDR3 extends over 15 amino acids. V was pared by 0 bases and J by 3 bases, with 5 bases of the junction left unmatched. Here the CDR3 DNA reads TGTGCCAGCAGCCAAGATCCGAGACAGGGCTACGAGCAGTACTTC. Translating it yields CASSQDPRQGYEQYF.

The chain has TRBV19 and TRBJ2-1, with TRBD2 matching 7 bases. Germline CDR1 reads LNHDA; CDR2 reads SQIVND (reference sequence). V was pared by 4 bases and J by 1 base, with 4 bases of the junction left unmatched. The CDR3 runs 15 residues. CDR3 loop: CASSRDYESYNEQFF. CDR3 nucleotides: TGTGCCAGTAGTAGGGACTATGAGTCCTACAATGAGCAGTTCTTC.

This sequence joins TRBV20-1 and TRBJ1-5; no clear D gene. CDR3 length equals 15 residues. Per germline, CDR1 DFQATT and CDR2 SNEGSKA (reference sequence). The V gene lost 6 bases and the J gene lost 0 bases, with 15 bases spanning the gap. The CDR3 sequence: CSAFEDPYSNQPQHF. The CDR3 DNA reads as TGCAGTGCCTTCGAGGACCCGTATAGCAATCAGCCCCAGCATTTT.

This clonotype occurred a few times. The V and J genes are TRBV20-1 and TRBJ2-7; D is possibly TRBD1 (5 bases). V gave up 6 bases and J gave up 2 bases, with 11 bases separating them. Looked up from germline, CDR1 is DFQATT and CDR2 is SNEGSKA (reference sequence). This CDR3 has 12 residues. CDR3 protein: CSANRLAYEQYF. CDR3 in DNA: TGCAGTGCCAACAGGCTAGCCTACGAGCAGTACTTC.

This clonotype was observed a handful of times. The V gene is TRBV11-2, the J gene TRBJ2-5; 7 bases are a match to TRBD1. CDR1 is SGHAT, CDR2 FQNNGV, per germline. CDR3 size: 15 residues. V dropped 5 bases and J dropped 3; count of bases not matched to a gene: 9. CDR3 residues: CASSLRTGTEETQYF. Written as DNA, the CDR3 is TGTGCCAGCAGCCTCAGGACAGGAACTGAAGAGACCCAGTACTTC.

The V call is TRBV25-1, the J call TRBJ1-3, with D unclear. V was cut by 3 bases and J by 2 bases, with 8 bases left in between. Germline V gene data show CDR1 as MGHDK and CDR2 as SYGVNS. The CDR3 runs to 14 residues. CDR3 protein: CASSEGSTGNTIYF. Here the CDR3 DNA reads TGTGCCAGCAGTGAGGGGTCTACTGGAAACACCATATATTTT.

V and J are TRBV20-1 and TRBJ2-3, with D maybe TRBD1 (5 bases). Germline V gene lookup returns CDR1 DFQATT and CDR2 SNEGSKA (reference sequence). Trimming removed 3 bases at V and 5 bases at J, with 18 bases between. This CDR3 region has 15 residues. The CDR3 here is CSASATVRPQDTQYF. CDR3 in DNA: TGCAGTGCTAGCGCGACAGTTAGGCCCCAAGATACGCAGTATTTT.

Written as DNA, the CDR3 is TGCACCGGGGCGGGGGCCGGGGAGCTGTTTTTT. This encodes CTGAGAGELFF. The rearrangement joins TRBV29-1 to TRBJ2-2; 7 bases agree with TRBD2. Germline assignment: CDR1 SQVTM and CDR2 ANQGSEA. The CDR3 sequence is 11 residues long.

This clonotype was picked up one time. This chain uses TRBV21-1 with TRBJ1-5. TRBV21-1 is a pseudogene. This CDR3 is 16 amino acids long. In DNA, the CDR3 is TGTGCCAGCAGCAAAGGGGAGGGGCGGCTTCATCAGCCCCAGCATTTT. It is translated as CASSKGEGRLHQPQHF.

This chain links TRBV20-1 with TRBJ2-1; the D gene is possibly TRBD2 (6 bases). Germline CDR1 DFQATT, CDR2 SNEGSKA (reference sequence). V was trimmed by 6 bases and J by 8 bases, leaving 17 bases between them. The CDR3 has 13 residues. The DNA of the CDR3 is TGCAGTGCCCAGAGGGGAGCTAGCGATGAGCAGTTCTTC. It specifies CSAQRGASDEQFF.

This chain uses TRBV3-1 with TRBJ1-2; 11 positions agree with TRBD1. Per germline, CDR1 LGHDT and CDR2 YNNKEL (reference sequence). This CDR3 contains 14 residues. V gave up 5 bases and J gave up 3 bases; unmatched junction bases: 2. The CDR3 protein is CASSEGQGDYGYTF. The CDR3 DNA reads TGTGCCAGCAGCGAGGGACAGGGGGACTATGGCTACACCTTC.

The chain employs TRBV19 and TRBJ1-5; the D gene is possibly TRBD1 (6 bases). The germline V gene has CDR1 LNHDA and CDR2 SQIVND (reference sequence). Between the trimmed V and J ends, which lost 5 bases and 10 bases, there was a span of 18 bases. The CDR3 length is 14 residues. CDR3: CASSPARGLDPQHF. DNA of the CDR3: TGTGCCAGTAGTCCAGCCAGGGGACTCGACCCCCAGCATTTT.

The V gene is TRBV30, the J gene TRBJ2-1; 15 bases line up with TRBD2. Germline values: CDR1 GTSNPN, CDR2 SVGIG (reference sequence). With V trimmed by 4 bases and J by 4 bases, 5 bases remained unmatched. There are 16 residues in the CDR3. The CDR3 reads CAWKGLAGGGYNEQFF. The CDR3 region has the DNA TGTGCCTGGAAGGGACTAGCGGGGGGCGGGTACAATGAGCAGTTCTTC.